The 9 T cell receptor beta chains below come from one sample, sequenced in a study of identifying expanded T cells in peripheral blood. TCRdb keeps only in-frame clones here, not all; method: immunoSEQ multiplex PCR. Of 85,000 to 90,000 clones listed, 86% are singletons. The sequenced material came from blood. These receptors originate from a person between 18 and 69 years old in good health.

This clone was seen just once. This chain joins TRBV6-5 and TRBJ2-5, with 7 nucleotides matching TRBD1. V lost 2 bases to trimming and J lost 2 bases; unmatched junction nucleotides: 2. This CDR3 contains 14 residues. CDR1 MNHEY and CDR2 SVGAGI come from the germline V gene. CDR3 in amino acids: CASSYRQGQETQYF. As DNA, the CDR3 is TGTGCCAGCAGTTACCGACAGGGACAAGAGACCCAGTACTTC.

This chain links TRBV7-2 with TRBJ2-1; TRBD2 matches 8 bases. Looked up from germline, CDR1 is SGHTA and CDR2 is FQGNSA. The CDR3 has 16 residues. V lost 4 bases to trimming and J lost 5 bases; unmatched junction nucleotides: 10. The CDR3 protein is CASSSQGTSSNNEQFF. For the CDR3, the DNA is TGTGCCAGCAGCTCGCAAGGGACTAGTTCAAACAATGAGCAGTTCTTC.

V and J are TRBV4-1 and TRBJ1-2, with 10 bases identical to TRBD1. Trimming took 1 base from V and 5 from J; bases not matched to a gene: 4. The CDR3 extends over 15 amino acids. Looked up from germline, CDR1 is MGHRA and CDR2 is YSYEKL. DNA of the CDR3: TGCGCCAGCAGCCAAGGGGACAGGGGAAGGTATGGCTACACCTTC. Its protein is CASSQGDRGRYGYTF.

This chain links TRBV7-2 with TRBJ2-7; D tentatively fits TRBD1 or TRBD2 (5 bases each). The CDR3 has 13 residues. Germline-derived CDR1 and CDR2 are SGHTA and FQGNSA. V was shortened by 9 bases and J by 1 base, with 13 bases between the two germline ends. The CDR3 region is CASGDVLSYEQYF. DNA for the CDR3: TGTGCCAGTGGGGACGTCCTTTCCTACGAGCAGTACTTC.

The rearrangement links TRBV5-4 to TRBJ2-3; 12 bases are a match to TRBD2. V lost 3 bases and J lost 3; bases outside the gene matches: 2. Germline CDR1 is SGHNT and CDR2 is YYREEE (reference sequence). This CDR3 is 15 amino acids long. Here the CDR3 reads CASSYGLAGTDTQYF. The CDR3 DNA is TGTGCCAGCAGCTATGGACTAGCGGGGACAGATACGCAGTATTTT.

The J gene is TRBJ2-2, the V gene TRBV6-5, with a weak D call TRBD1 (6 bases). CDR1 and CDR2 (germline): MNHEY, SVGAGI. CDR3 length equals 16 residues. V lost 2 bases to trimming and J lost 4 bases, with 14 bases between them. DNA of the CDR3: TGTGCCAGCAGTTACGGAGTGGGACACGGCACCGGGGAGCTGTTTTTT. Translated, it gives CASSYGVGHGTGELFF.

V usage is TRBV6-1 and J usage is TRBJ2-3, with D hard to call. From germline, CDR1 is MNHNS and CDR2 SASEGT. V dropped 2 bases and J dropped 2 bases, with 11 bases sitting between them. The CDR3 covers 15 residues. The DNA for the CDR3 is TGTGCCAGCAGTGAAAGAACCTGGTTCACAGATACGCAGTATTTT. This codes for CASSERTWFTDTQYF.

The chain recombines TRBV6-6 with TRBJ2-1; D is ambiguous. The CDR3 is 12 residues long. Trimming took 0 bases from V and 9 from J, leaving 6 bases between them. Germline values: CDR1 MNHNY, CDR2 SVGAGI (reference sequence). CDR3 amino acids: CASSYSVGEQFF. Written as DNA, the CDR3 is TGTGCCAGCAGTTACTCGGTGGGTGAGCAGTTCTTC.

The chain links TRBV18 to TRBJ1-1; D is undetermined. Per the germline V gene, CDR1 is KGHSH and CDR2 is LQKENI. The CDR3 loop spans 14 amino acids. V lost 3 bases, J lost 1 base, and 9 bases lay in between. CDR3 region: CASSPLNRNTEAFF. CDR3 DNA sequence: TGTGCCAGCTCACCCCTCAACAGGAACACTGAAGCTTTCTTT.